A single sample is the source of the 29 T cell receptor beta chains below, sequenced in a study of T cells in Graves' hyperthyroidism and ophthalmopathy. The source material, RNA transcripts, was used to amplify TCR beta CDR3 regions. First-round RT-PCR with HTBI primers amplified the TCR CDR3 region. Each CDR3 protein is one row after TCRdb ran MiXCR on the multiplex PCR reads. The sample carries about 200,000 distinct CDR3 sequences, about a sixth recorded once. The material sequenced was blood. These receptors were collected from a woman in her forties or fifties with Graves' hyperthyroidism.

This clonotype was counted a few times. The chain uses TRBV20-1 and TRBJ1-2; D is ambiguous. In germline, CDR1 is DFQATT, CDR2 SNEGSKA (reference sequence). The CDR3 covers 9 residues. V lost 3 bases and J 7 bases, leaving 3 bases between the germline ends. The CDR3 DNA reads TGCAGTGCTAGTCCTGGCTACACCTTC. This sequence encodes CSASPGYTF.

J is TRBJ2-5 and V is TRBV13; 9 nucleotides match TRBD1. V lost 5 bases and J lost 2; bases outside the gene matches: 9. This CDR3 is 16 amino acids long. CDR1 is PRHDT, CDR2 FYEKMQ, per germline (reference sequence). CDR3 in amino acids: CASSLRTGELQETQYF. The CDR3 bases are TGTGCCAGCAGCCTTCGGACAGGGGAACTACAAGAGACCCAGTACTTC.

Only one count was recorded for this clonotype. The rearrangement uses TRBV7-9 and TRBJ1-6, with TRBD1 as a possible D gene (6 bases). The CDR3 sequence is 14 residues long. With 1 base removed from V and 9 bases from J, the gap between germline ends came to 10 bases. Germline V gene data show CDR1 as SEHNR and CDR2 as FQNEAQ (reference sequence). CDR3 sequence: CASSLEQGSSPLHF. The CDR3 coding sequence is TGTGCCAGCAGCTTAGAACAGGGCAGTTCACCCCTCCACTTT.

This clonotype was counted many times. The chain recombines TRBV30 with TRBJ2-7; 10 positions agree with TRBD1. This CDR3 has 14 residues. J gave up 4 bases and V 2 bases, and 5 bases lay outside the gene matches. Germline V lookup: CDR1 GTSNPN, CDR2 SVGIG (reference sequence). The CDR3 loop is CAWSTGTGDYEQYF. In DNA, the CDR3 is TGTGCCTGGAGTACCGGGACAGGGGATTACGAGCAGTACTTC.

This clonotype has just a few counts. This chain connects TRBV9 to TRBJ1-1, with 7 positions matching TRBD1. Germline CDR1 reads SGDLS; CDR2 reads YYNGEE. The junction had 8 bases not matched to a gene; V was cut back by 2 bases and J by 1 base. This CDR3 region has 16 residues. The CDR3: CASSVDREKGNTEAFF. The CDR3 DNA reads TGTGCCAGCAGCGTCGACAGGGAGAAGGGGAACACTGAAGCTTTCTTT. The whole variable domain, filled in from reference TRBV9 and TRBJ1-1, reads DSGVTQTPKHLITATGQRVTLRCSPRSGDLSVYWYQQSLDQGLQFLIQYYNGEERAKGNILERFSAQQFPDLHSELNLSSLELGDSALYFCASSVDREKGNTEAFFGQGTRLTVV.

This rearrangement joins TRBV5-1 to TRBJ2-7, with 9 bases matching TRBD1. The V gene end was trimmed by 3 bases and the J gene end by 2 bases; junction bases not matched to a gene: 3. Germline values: CDR1 SGHRS, CDR2 YFSETQ. This CDR3 has 14 amino acids. CDR3 coding DNA: TGCGCCAGCAGCTGGGGACAGGGAGCCTACGAGCAGTACTTC. Translating it yields CASSWGQGAYEQYF.

In regard to this clonotype: Just one base apart from a much larger clone, this may be a read error. V and J are TRBV12-3 or TRBV12-4 and TRBJ1-5; D gene unclear. This CDR3 region has 15 residues. CDR3 loop: CASSPAPGRNQPLHF. Here the CDR3 DNA reads TGTGCCAGCAGTCCCGCACCCGGAAGAAATCAGCCCCTGCATTTT.

The sample holds many counts of this clonotype. V usage is TRBV7-2 and J usage is TRBJ2-3; 8 bases are shared with TRBD2. The CDR3 has 15 residues. V lost 4 bases to trimming and J lost 1 base; unmatched junction nucleotides: 4. Germline CDR1 reads SGHTA; CDR2 reads FQGNSA. The CDR3 here is CASSSGGSGTDTQYF. The CDR3 DNA reads as TGTGCCAGCAGCTCGGGGGGGAGTGGCACAGATACGCAGTATTTT.

This clonotype was seen a handful of times. The chain joins TRBV7-6 to TRBJ2-3; 9 bases match TRBD2. This CDR3 is 16 amino acids long. CDR1 and CDR2 (germline): SGHVS, FNYEAQ. Germline trimming cut 6 bases from V and 2 bases from J; bases unmatched to any gene: 9. CDR3 sequence (DNA): TGTGCCAGCAGGGCTGCCCTAGCGGGACCCACAGATACGCAGTATTTT. This sequence encodes CASRAALAGPTDTQYF.

At least ten counts were recorded for this clonotype. V gene TRBV20-1 combines with J gene TRBJ1-2; tentatively, D is TRBD1 (5 bases). CDR1 is DFQATT and CDR2 is SNEGSKA in the germline V gene (reference sequence). This CDR3 region has 16 residues. V lost 1 base and J lost 6, with 21 bases in between. Written as DNA, the CDR3 is TGCAGTGCTAGAGGGACGACAGAGACGACCTATAATGGCTACACCTTC. It encodes CSARGTTETTYNGYTF.

This clonotype was seen at least ten times. The rearrangement joins TRBV20-1 to TRBJ2-7; tentative D call: TRBD2 (6 bases). The length of the CDR3 is 15 residues. Germline lookup yields CDR1 DFQATT and CDR2 SNEGSKA (reference sequence). V lost 0 bases and J 2 bases, leaving 14 bases between the germline ends. This CDR3 reads CSARETSRIPYEQYF. The CDR3 region has the DNA TGCAGTGCTAGAGAGACTAGTCGGATACCCTACGAGCAGTACTTC.

This clonotype was seen many times. V and J are TRBV6-1 and TRBJ1-5; 9 bases are a match to TRBD1. Germline V lookup: CDR1 MNHNS, CDR2 SASEGT. J gave up 6 bases and V 7 bases, and 7 bases lay outside the gene matches. The CDR3 is 14 residues long. This CDR3 reads CASKPGQGFQPQHF. For the CDR3, the DNA is TGTGCCAGCAAACCGGGACAGGGCTTTCAGCCCCAGCATTTT.

This clonotype was observed a handful of times. V is TRBV6-5 and J is TRBJ1-1; D is unresolved. Trimming removed 0 bases at V and 5 bases at J, with 13 bases between. Germline loops: CDR1 MNHEY, CDR2 SVGAGI. This CDR3 contains 15 residues. CDR3 loop: CASSYSTPTGTEAFF. CDR3 coding DNA: TGTGCCAGCAGTTACTCGACTCCAACTGGGACTGAAGCTTTCTTT.

This clonotype turned up a few times. J is TRBJ2-7 and V is TRBV4-1; no clear D. V lost 4 bases and J 0 bases, leaving 16 bases between the germline ends. Germline CDR1 and CDR2: MGHRA and YSYEKL. The CDR3 is 16 amino acids. CDR3 in amino acids: CASSPIQESASYEQYF. In DNA, the CDR3 is TGCGCCAGCAGCCCCATTCAGGAATCGGCCTCCTACGAGCAGTACTTC.

The genes are TRBV11-2 and TRBJ1-1; D gene ambiguous. This CDR3 spans 15 amino acids. Germline values: CDR1 SGHAT, CDR2 FQNNGV. Trimming left V 1 base short and J 1 base short, with 10 bases between. For the CDR3, the DNA is TGTGCCAGCAGCTTAGTGGGGATTAGGAACACTGAAGCTTTCTTT. Protein: CASSLVGIRNTEAFF. Full variable domain (missing parts from reference TRBV11-2 and TRBJ1-1): EAGVAQSPRYKIIEKRQSVAFWCNPISGHATLYWYQQILGQGPKLLIQFQNNGVVDDSQLPKDRFSAERLKGVDSTLKIQPAKLEDSAVYLCASSLVGIRNTEAFFGQGTRLTVV.

This clonotype was detected only a few times. The V gene is TRBV6-1, the J gene TRBJ2-1; 7 nucleotides agree with TRBD1. CDR1 and CDR2 (germline): MNHNS, SASEGT. Trimming at V came to 6 bases and at J to 1 base, leaving 3 bases not matched to a gene. The CDR3 runs 14 residues. Here the CDR3 reads CASRETGSYNEQFF. DNA for the CDR3: TGTGCCAGCAGGGAGACAGGGTCCTACAATGAGCAGTTCTTC.

V gene TRBV4-1 combines with J gene TRBJ2-7; no clear D. The CDR3 has 14 amino acids. Trimming took off 6 bases at V and 7 bases at J, with 19 bases between the two ends. Germline V gene lookup returns CDR1 MGHRA and CDR2 YSYEKL. CDR3 sequence: CASRLRLPLGEQYF. In DNA form, the CDR3 reads TGCGCCAGCAGACTAAGACTTCCATTAGGTGAGCAGTACTTC.

The J gene is TRBJ1-3, the V gene TRBV30; a weak D match, TRBD1 (5 bases). This CDR3 is built from 14 residues. Germline CDR1 is GTSNPN and CDR2 is SVGIG (reference sequence). Trimming left V 8 bases short and J 4 bases short, with 18 bases between. The CDR3 DNA reads TGTGCCAGGAAACCCGGGACTCAGGGAAACACCATATATTTT. Residues: CARKPGTQGNTIYF. The full variable domain, in which reference TRBV30 and TRBJ1-3 provide the parts outside the CDR3, is SQTIHQWPATLVQPVGSPLSLECTVEGTSNPNLYWYRQAAGRGLQLLFYSVGIGQISSEVPQNLSASRPQDRQFILSSKKLLLSDSGFYLCARKPGTQGNTIYFGEGSWLTVV.

By share, this clonotype counts as large. The chain recombines TRBV3-1 with TRBJ1-1; no clear D. The CDR3 has 15 residues. The germline V gene encodes CDR1 LGHDT and CDR2 YNNKEL (reference sequence). Trimming took 5 bases from V and 0 from J, leaving 13 bases between them. In nucleotides, the CDR3 is TGTGCCAGCAGCGCCGGGATAACCATGAACACTGAAGCTTTCTTT. Protein product: CASSAGITMNTEAFF.

With regard to this clonotype: A much larger clone differs by one base, so this may be a read error. The gene calls are TRBV10-3 and TRBJ1-2; perhaps TRBD1 as D (5 bases). Germline loops: CDR1 ENHRY, CDR2 SYGVKD. The length of the CDR3 is 15 residues. Trimming removed 6 bases at V and 6 bases at J, with 20 bases between. DNA for the CDR3: TGTGCCATCAGGGACCGGGACGGGGAGAGGGATGGCTACACCTTC. Protein product: CAIRDRDGERDGYTF.

This clonotype was recorded a few times. The rearrangement links TRBV10-3 to TRBJ2-1, with 11 bases aligning to TRBD2. V trimming: 4 bases; J trimming: 5 bases; junction bases outside the gene matches: 1. CDR1 and CDR2 (germline): ENHRY, SYGVKD. The CDR3 runs to 14 residues. DNA for the CDR3: TGTGCCATCAGTGGACTAGCGGGAAACAATGAGCAGTTCTTC. The encoded protein is CAISGLAGNNEQFF.

This clonotype has just a few counts. This rearrangement joins TRBV6-6 to TRBJ1-4, with D perhaps TRBD1 (6 bases). The length of the CDR3 is 16 residues. Germline CDR1 MNHNY, CDR2 SVGAGI (reference sequence). Trimming pared 2 bases from V and 6 bases from J, leaving 16 bases between. The CDR3 reads CASSYRIGTSHEKLFF. The CDR3 bases are TGTGCCAGCAGTTACCGAATCGGGACAAGCCATGAAAAACTGTTTTTT.

The rearrangement joins TRBV28 to TRBJ1-2; D may be TRBD1 (6 bases). V was pared by 6 bases and J by 8 bases, with 28 bases between. This CDR3 spans 17 amino acids. Germline CDR1 MDHEN, CDR2 SYDVKM. CDR3 sequence: CASSPRVRGRYGGGYTF. CDR3 DNA sequence: TGTGCCAGCAGCCCTAGGGTTCGGGGGCGGTATGGTGGAGGCTACACCTTC.

This clonotype was counted a few times. This chain links TRBV9 with TRBJ2-1; perhaps D is TRBD1 or TRBD2 (5 bases each). V was trimmed by 4 bases and J by 3 bases, leaving 17 bases between them. There are 16 residues in the CDR3. Germline CDR1 SGDLS, CDR2 YYNGEE. CDR3 protein: CASSSEGSTDYNEQFF. As DNA, the CDR3 is TGTGCCAGCAGCAGCGAGGGGTCGACGGACTACAATGAGCAGTTCTTC.

This clonotype was observed many times. V gene TRBV7-6 combines with J gene TRBJ2-1; D may be TRBD2 (6 bases). Trimming shortened V by 5 bases and J by 0 bases, and 14 bases separated the two germline ends. This CDR3 is 16 amino acids long. Germline V lookup: CDR1 SGHVS, CDR2 FNYEAQ. CDR3 DNA: TGTGCCAGCAGCAGCCCTCTAGCGTACTCCTACAATGAGCAGTTCTTC. Protein sequence: CASSSPLAYSYNEQFF.

The CDR3 nucleotides read TGTGCCTGGAGTGTACAGAGGAAGGGGATCTTGGGGGACACTGAAGCTTTCTTT. It yields the protein CAWSVQRKGILGDTEAFF. This chain connects TRBV30 to TRBJ1-1; maybe TRBD1 (5 bases). Trimming took off 0 bases at V and 3 bases at J, with 23 bases between the two ends. Germline V gene sequence: CDR1 GTSNPN, CDR2 SVGIG (reference sequence). The CDR3 is made up of 18 amino acids. Full variable domain (remainder filled in from reference TRBV30 and TRBJ1-1): SQTIHQWPATLVQPVGSPLSLECTVEGTSNPNLYWYRQAAGRGLQLLFYSVGIGQISSEVPQNLSASRPQDRQFILSSKKLLLSDSGFYLCAWSVQRKGILGDTEAFFGQGTRLTVV.

This clonotype occurred many times. The V gene is TRBV11-3, the J gene TRBJ2-5; 10 bases match TRBD2. The CDR3 extends over 15 amino acids. After removal of 5 bases from V and 4 bases from J, the junction contained 7 bases not matched to a gene. Per the germline V gene, CDR1 is SGHNT and CDR2 is YENEEA. CDR3 loop: CASSITSGDSETQYF. In DNA form, the CDR3 reads TGTGCCAGCAGCATTACTAGCGGGGACTCAGAGACCCAGTACTTC.

This clonotype occurred many times. The chain joins TRBV7-8 to TRBJ2-5, with a tentative D call TRBD1 (6 bases). Trimming pared 3 bases from V and 0 bases from J, leaving 14 bases between. The CDR3 consists of 16 residues. CDR1 and CDR2 from the germline V gene are SGHVS and FQNEAQ. The CDR3 DNA reads as TGTGCCAGCAGCTTGAGACCCCGGGACAACCAAGAGACCCAGTACTTC. This sequence encodes CASSLRPRDNQETQYF.

In its sample, this clonotype was seen many times. This CDR3 is CASSPPDRGWNTEAFF. As DNA, the CDR3 is TGTGCCAGCTCACCCCCAGACAGGGGGTGGAACACTGAAGCTTTCTTT. This chain uses TRBV18 with TRBJ1-1; 9 bases line up with TRBD1. The V gene end was trimmed by 3 bases and the J gene end by 1 base; junction bases not matched to a gene: 6. Germline V gives CDR1 KGHSH, CDR2 LQKENI. This CDR3 spans 16 amino acids.